Following are 8 T cell receptor beta chains from one sample sequenced in a study of T cells in Graves' hyperthyroidism and ophthalmopathy. Amplification of TCR beta CDR3 regions used RNA as the template. Carried out on the TCR CDR3, a first-round RT-PCR used the HTBI primer set. MiXCR, run by TCRdb on the multiplex PCR reads, gives a single entry per CDR3 protein. The sample has about 59,000 distinct CDR3 sequences, approximately 53% seen once. Sequencing was carried out using blood. These receptors originate from a woman aged 55 to 70 with Graves' ophthalmopathy.

About this clonotype: The CDR3 ends on some other residue instead of the conserved phenylalanine or tryptophan, so this is likely a read error. The limits of the CDR3 on the DNA are not certain, so only TCRdb's listed CDR3 is given. The chain carries TRBV9 and TRBJ1-6; whether TRBD1, the table's D call, matches the DNA was not checked. Per the germline V gene, CDR1 is SGDLS and CDR2 is YYNGEE. The CDR3 has 9 amino acids, counting both end residues. This CDR3 is CASRQGGEG.

This clonotype was recorded once. The chain uses TRBV9 and TRBJ2-1, with 8 bases that match TRBD2. This CDR3 has 16 amino acids. V lost 3 bases and J lost 8; bases outside the gene matches: 13. Germline CDR1 and CDR2: SGDLS and YYNGEE. DNA for the CDR3: TGTGCCAGCAGCGCTACTAGCGGATTAGGGTGGTATGAGCAGTTCTTC. Residues: CASSATSGLGWYEQFF.

This clonotype was observed once. This CDR3 is CASSESVDGTPCEQYF. In nucleotides, the CDR3 is TGCGCCAGCAGTGAGTCCGTAGATGGTACGCCCTGCGAGCAGTACTTC. The chain combines TRBV10-1 with TRBJ2-7; D remains unclear. Deletions cut 0 bases from V and 6 bases from J, with 18 bases between. In germline, CDR1 is WNHNN, CDR2 SYGVQD (reference sequence). This CDR3 spans 16 amino acids.

In its sample, this clonotype was seen a few times. The genes are TRBV7-9 and TRBJ1-2, with 9 bases fitting TRBD1. Germline V lookup: CDR1 SEHNR, CDR2 FQNEAQ (reference sequence). The CDR3 is 14 residues long. Trimming removed 3 bases from V and 3 bases from J; junction bases left unmatched: 2. The DNA for the CDR3 is TGTGCCAGCAGCTTGGGACAGGGCGACTATGGCTACACCTTC. Protein sequence: CASSLGQGDYGYTF.

This sequence joins TRBV2 and TRBJ2-1, with TRBD2 matching 7 bases. Trimming at V came to 2 bases and at J to 3 bases, leaving 4 bases not matched to a gene. The CDR3 is 15 amino acids. The V gene's germline CDR1 is SNHLY and CDR2 FYNNEI. CDR3 in DNA: TGTGCCAGCAGTGAATCACGGGGGGTCTACAATGAGCAGTTCTTC. It is translated as CASSESRGVYNEQFF.

The chain combines TRBV10-1 with TRBJ2-5, with D possibly TRBD2 on 5 matching bases. This CDR3 is built from 12 residues. Per the germline V gene, CDR1 is WNHNN and CDR2 is SYGVQD (reference sequence). The V and J ends lost 5 bases and 3 bases respectively, with 7 bases between them. CDR3 sequence (DNA): TGCGCCAGCAGTTGGGGAGAAGAGACCCAGTACTTC. Amino acids: CASSWGEETQYF.

This clonotype was seen repeatedly, ten times or more. V is TRBV6-2 or TRBV6-3 and J is TRBJ1-2; a weak D match, TRBD1 (6 bases). The V and J ends lost 5 bases and 5 bases respectively, with 18 bases between them. CDR3 length equals 15 residues. Per germline, CDR1 MNHEY and CDR2 SVGEGT. CDR3 nucleotide sequence: TGTGCCAGCAGTCAGACAGGCTCCTACCTGTATGGCTACACCTTC. Protein: CASSQTGSYLYGYTF.

This chain uses TRBV20-1 with TRBJ2-7; no definite D call. Trimming took off 3 bases at V and 5 bases at J, with 14 bases between the two ends. This CDR3 has 13 residues. Germline CDR1 and CDR2: DFQATT and SNEGSKA (reference sequence). CDR3 nucleotide sequence: TGCAGTGCTAGTTTGCTTCAGCGCCACGAGCAGTACTTC. This gives the protein CSASLLQRHEQYF.